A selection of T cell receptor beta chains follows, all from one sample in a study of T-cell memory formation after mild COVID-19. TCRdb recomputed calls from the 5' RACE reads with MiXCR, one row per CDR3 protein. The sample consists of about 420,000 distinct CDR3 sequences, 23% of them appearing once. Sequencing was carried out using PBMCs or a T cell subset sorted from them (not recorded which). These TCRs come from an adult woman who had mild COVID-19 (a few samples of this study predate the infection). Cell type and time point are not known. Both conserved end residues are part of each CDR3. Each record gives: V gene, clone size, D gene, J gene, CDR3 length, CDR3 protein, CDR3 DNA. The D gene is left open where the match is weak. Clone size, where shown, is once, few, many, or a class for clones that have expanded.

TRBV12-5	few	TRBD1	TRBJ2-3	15	CASGSGTGGPDTQYF	TGTGCTAGTGGGTCCGGGACAGGGGGCCCAGATACGCAGTATTTT
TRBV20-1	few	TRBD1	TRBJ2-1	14	CSARQGSSYNEQFF	TGCAGTGCCAGACAGGGGAGCTCCTACAATGAGCAGTTCTTC
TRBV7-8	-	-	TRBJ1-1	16	CASSHLVNSGLTEAFF	TGTGCCAGCAGCCACCTAGTCAACAGTGGGCTCACTGAAGCTTTCTTT
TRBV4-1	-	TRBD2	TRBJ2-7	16	CASSHSTSGPSYEQYF	TGCGCCAGCAGCCATTCGACTAGCGGGCCGTCCTACGAGCAGTACTTC
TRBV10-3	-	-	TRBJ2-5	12	CAISGETETQYF	TGTGCCATCAGCGGGGAGACGGAGACCCAGTACTTC
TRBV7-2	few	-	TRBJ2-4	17	CASSTDPPGHEDDIQYF	TGTGCCAGCAGCACAGATCCCCCGGGACATGAGGACGACATTCAGTACTTC
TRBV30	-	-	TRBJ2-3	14	CAWSLGEGTDTQYF	TGTGCCTGGAGTCTTGGCGAGGGCACAGATACGCAGTATTTT
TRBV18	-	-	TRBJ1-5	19	CASSPSGRRGGWLGQPQHF	TGTGCCAGCTCACCATCGGGGCGCCGTGGGGGATGGTTGGGTCAGCCCCAGCATTTT
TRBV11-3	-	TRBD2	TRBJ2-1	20	CASSFTVGLAGGSPYNEQFF	TGTGCCAGCAGCTTTACAGTGGGACTAGCGGGAGGGTCCCCCTACAATGAGCAGTTCTTC
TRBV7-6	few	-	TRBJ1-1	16	CASSLTPGLRNTEAFF	TGTGCCAGCAGCTTGACACCGGGACTTAGGAACACTGAAGCTTTCTTT
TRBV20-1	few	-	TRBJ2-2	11	CSASVTGELFF	TGCAGTGCTAGTGTGACCGGGGAGCTGTTTTTT
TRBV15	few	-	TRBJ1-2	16	CATSPRLAGRNYGYTF	TGTGCCACCAGCCCTCGGCTGGCAGGGAGGAATTATGGCTACACCTTC
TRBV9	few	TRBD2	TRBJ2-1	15	CASTPSGSSYNEQFF	TGTGCCAGCACTCCTAGCGGTAGCTCCTACAATGAGCAGTTCTTC
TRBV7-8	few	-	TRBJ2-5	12	CASSSVEGSQYF	TGTGCCAGCAGCTCCGTCGAGGGCAGCCAGTACTTC
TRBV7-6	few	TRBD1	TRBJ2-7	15	CASRPTGGLSYEQYF	TGTGCCAGCAGACCCACAGGGGGCCTCTCCTACGAGCAGTACTTC
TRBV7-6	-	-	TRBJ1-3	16	CASSRRTGVSGNTIYF	TGTGCCAGCAGCCGGCGGACCGGGGTTTCTGGAAACACCATATATTTT
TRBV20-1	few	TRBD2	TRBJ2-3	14	CSARRGGGTDTQYF	TGCAGTGCTAGACGGGGGGGAGGCACAGATACGCAGTATTTT
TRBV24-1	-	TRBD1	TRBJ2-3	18	CATSSRDRGSSSTDTQYF	TGTGCCACCAGTTCCCGGGACAGGGGTTCGTCTAGCACAGATACGCAGTATTTT
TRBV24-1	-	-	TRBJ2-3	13	CATEGVNTDTQYF	TGTGCCACCGAGGGGGTTAACACAGATACGCAGTATTTT
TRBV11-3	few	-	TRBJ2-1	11	CASSSTNEQFF	TGTGCCAGCAGCTCCACTAATGAGCAGTTCTTC
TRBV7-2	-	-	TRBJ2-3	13	CASSRQDTDTQYF	TGTGCCAGCAGTAGACAGGACACAGATACGCAGTATTTT
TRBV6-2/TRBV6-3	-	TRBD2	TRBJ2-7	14	CASSRPSGTYEQYF	TGTGCCAGCAGTAGACCTAGCGGTACCTACGAGCAGTACTTC
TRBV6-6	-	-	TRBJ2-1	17	CASSSQQGWGVFDEQFF	TGTGCCAGCAGTTCCCAACAGGGTTGGGGTGTGTTCGATGAGCAGTTCTTC
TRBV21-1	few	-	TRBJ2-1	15	CASRPRESSYNEQFF	TGTGCCAGCAGACCACGGGAGAGCTCCTACAATGAGCAGTTCTTC
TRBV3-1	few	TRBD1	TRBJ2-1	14	CASSQSPTGPEQFF	TGTGCCAGCAGCCAATCGCCGACAGGGCCTGAGCAGTTCTTC
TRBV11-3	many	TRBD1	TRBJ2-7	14	CASSPWTGAYEQYF	TGTGCCAGCAGCCCCTGGACAGGGGCCTACGAGCAGTACTTC
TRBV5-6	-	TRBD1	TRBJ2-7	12	CATGTGDYEQYF	TGTGCCACCGGGACAGGAGACTACGAGCAGTACTTC
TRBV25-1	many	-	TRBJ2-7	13	CASSDSLPYEQYF	TGTGCCAGCAGTGACTCCCTTCCCTACGAGCAGTACTTC
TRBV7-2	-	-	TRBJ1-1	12	CASSHRVTEAFF	TGTGCCAGCAGCCACAGGGTCACTGAAGCTTTCTTT
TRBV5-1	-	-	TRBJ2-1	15	CASSSGPASYNEQFF	TGCGCCAGCAGCTCGGGACCCGCCTCCTACAATGAGCAGTTCTTC
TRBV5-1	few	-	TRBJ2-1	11	CASSALNEQFF	TGCGCCAGCAGCGCTCTAAATGAGCAGTTCTTC